The 2 T cell receptor beta chains in this list originate from one sample, sequenced in a study of beta chain features in type 1 diabetes. Their target antigens are unknown. Study outcomes and limitations: Moderately but significantly shorter TCRB CDR3s were found in Type 1 diabetes patients in all four CD4+ subsets.

Every bit of the isolated RNA underwent reverse transcription, so sequencing read expressed TCRB transcripts. The method was immunoSEQ multiplex PCR; TCRdb's version includes in-frame clones alone and lacks a portion of them. The sample carries around 170,000 clones, 7% to 9.5% recorded once. Sequencing used central memory CD4+ T cells from blood. These receptors were taken from a woman in her thirties with type 1 diabetes.

J is TRBJ2-3 and V is TRBV7-9, with 7 bases aligning to TRBD1. CDR3 length equals 14 residues. V lost 5 bases, J lost 4 bases, and 6 bases stayed unmatched. From germline, CDR1 is SEHNR and CDR2 FQNEAQ (reference sequence). The CDR3 coding sequence is TGTGCCAGCAGCATAGGGGGCGAGGCAGATACGCAGTATTTT. Its protein is CASSIGGEADTQYF. The full variable domain, in which reference TRBV7-9 and TRBJ2-3 provide the parts outside the CDR3, is DTGVSQNPRHKITKRGQNVTFRCDPISEHNRLYWYRQTLGQGPEFLTYFQNEAQLEKSRLLSDRFSAERPKGSFSTLEIQRTEQGDSAMYLCASSIGGEADTQYFGPGTRLTVL.

This clone was observed a handful of times. The identical CDR3 is also encoded by other nucleotide sequences in the sample. This chain connects TRBV18 to TRBJ2-1; a possible D gene is TRBD2 (5 bases). The CDR3 loop spans 13 amino acids. V shed 1 base and J shed 5 bases, with 6 bases lying between them. Germline V gene sequence: CDR1 KGHSH, CDR2 LQKENI. CDR3 loop: CASSPRTDNEQFF. CDR3 bases: TGTGCCAGCTCACCACGGACTGACAATGAGCAGTTCTTC.